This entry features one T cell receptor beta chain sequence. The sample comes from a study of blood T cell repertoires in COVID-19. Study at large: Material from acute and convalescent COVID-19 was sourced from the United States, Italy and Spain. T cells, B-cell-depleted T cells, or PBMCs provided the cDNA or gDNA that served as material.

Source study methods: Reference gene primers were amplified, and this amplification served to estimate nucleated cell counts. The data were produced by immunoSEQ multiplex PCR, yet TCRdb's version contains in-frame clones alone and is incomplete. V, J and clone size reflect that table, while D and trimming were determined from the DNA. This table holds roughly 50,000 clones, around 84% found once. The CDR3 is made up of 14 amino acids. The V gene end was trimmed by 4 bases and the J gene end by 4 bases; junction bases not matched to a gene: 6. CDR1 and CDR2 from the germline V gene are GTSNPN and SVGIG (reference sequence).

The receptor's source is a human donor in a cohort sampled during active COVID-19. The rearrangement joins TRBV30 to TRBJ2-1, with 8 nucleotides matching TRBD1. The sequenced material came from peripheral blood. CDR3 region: CAWNPGQGYNEQFF. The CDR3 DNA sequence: TGTGCCTGGAATCCCGGACAGGGTTACAATGAGCAGTTCTTC. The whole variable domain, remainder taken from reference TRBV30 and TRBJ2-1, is SQTIHQWPATLVQPVGSPLSLECTVEGTSNPNLYWYRQAAGRGLQLLFYSVGIGQISSEVPQNLSASRPQDRQFILSSKKLLLSDSGFYLCAWNPGQGYNEQFFGPGTRLTVL.